Sequencing of this T cell receptor beta chain was carried out in a study of patients and donors after allogeneic stem cell transplantation (dated by TCRdb to between 2020 and 2021). Library preparation used RT-PCR. TCRdb lists the instrument as NextSeq 550. The public sequencing data were trimmed at Q25 with fastp and processed into clonotypes with MiXCR by TCRdb, which kept only in-frame beta chains. A single entry per CDR3 protein holds the most common genes and DNA from its merged rows. Across this sample there are more than 850,000 distinct CDR3 sequences, with roughly 18% seen only once. Roughly 6.4% of the sample is taken by the ten largest. Inclusive of the bounding cysteine and phenylalanine, the CDR3 is 16 residues long. The DNA shown is the 48-base CDR3, in frame from base 1. V is clipped by 0 bases and J by 9 bases, and the sequence between their germline boundaries is 18 bases long. From the germline V gene, CDR1 is SGHRS and CDR2 is YFSETQ.

This clonotype was picked up a small number of times. Its binding antigen is unknown. No much larger clone is present one base from it, and per-base qualities are unavailable. Specimen: blood, either unsorted or a sorted T cell fraction (not recorded which). Recombination linked TRBV5-1 to TRBJ1-4; the D segment cannot be called with confidence. This sequence was found in a human donor who was either an allogeneic HSCT recipient or a stem cell or donor lymphocyte infusion donor (not recorded which). It is not recorded whose cells these are; they may come from a transplant donor. The CDR3 region reads CASSLDRSTTGQKLFF. In nucleotide form, the sequence is TGCGCCAGCAGCTTGGATCGGTCTACTACGGGCCAAAAACTGTTTTTT. Supplemented by the reference TRBV5-1 and TRBJ1-4 proteins around the CDR3, the complete variable domain is KAGVTQTPRYLIKTRGQQVTLSCSPISGHRSVSWYQQTPGQGLQFLFEYFSETQRNKGNFPGRFSGRQFSNSRSEMNVSTLELGDSALYLCASSLDRSTTGQKLFFGSGTQLSVL.